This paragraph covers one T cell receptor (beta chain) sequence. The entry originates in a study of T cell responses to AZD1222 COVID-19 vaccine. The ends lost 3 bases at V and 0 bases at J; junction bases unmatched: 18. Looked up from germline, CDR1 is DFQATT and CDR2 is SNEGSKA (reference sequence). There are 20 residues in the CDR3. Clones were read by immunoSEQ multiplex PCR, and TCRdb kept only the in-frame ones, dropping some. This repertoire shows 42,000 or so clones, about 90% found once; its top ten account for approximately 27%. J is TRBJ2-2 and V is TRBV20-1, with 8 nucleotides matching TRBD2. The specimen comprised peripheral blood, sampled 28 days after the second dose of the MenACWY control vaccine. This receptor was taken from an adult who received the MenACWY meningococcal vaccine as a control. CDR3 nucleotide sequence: TGCAGTGCTAGTGGCCTCAGCGGCGGGAGGAACCCAACGAACACCGGGGAGCTGTTTTTT. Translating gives CSASGLSGGRNPTNTGELFF.